This passage covers 5 T cell receptor beta chains from one sample sequenced in a study of blood T cell repertoires in COVID-19. Repertoires were generated with immunoSEQ multiplex PCR, while TCRdb's copy carries only in-frame clones and drops some. This sample yields over 85,000 clones, of which around 87% are seen a single time; roughly 21% belongs to the top ten. The specimen sequenced was peripheral blood. Receptors originate from a human donor in a cohort sampled during active COVID-19.

The chain couples TRBV5-6 to TRBJ2-7, with TRBD1 matching over 7 bases. The CDR3 has 16 amino acids. Trimming cost V 1 base and J 4 bases; bases outside gene matches: 11. Germline CDR1 reads SGHDT; CDR2 reads YYEEEE. Written as DNA, the CDR3 is TGTGCCAGCAGCTTGTATCTGACAGGGTCGAAATACGAGCAGTACTTC. This codes for CASSLYLTGSKYEQYF.

The V call is TRBV19, the J call TRBJ1-2; D possibly corresponds to TRBD1 (6 bases). From germline, CDR1 is LNHDA and CDR2 SQIVND (reference sequence). The CDR3 is 14 amino acids. With 3 bases removed from V and 4 bases from J, the gap between germline ends came to 12 bases. The CDR3 coding sequence is TGTGCCAGTAGTATGGGGGCCGACGGCTATGGCTACACCTTC. This sequence encodes CASSMGADGYGYTF.

The chain combines TRBV9 with TRBJ2-5; TRBD1 might be the D (6 bases). Looked up from germline, CDR1 is SGDLS and CDR2 is YYNGEE. The CDR3 runs to 15 residues. V lost 4 bases and J 2 bases, leaving 15 bases between the germline ends. The CDR3 DNA reads as TGTGCCAGCAGCATGGGGGTTAGGGGGCAAGAGACCCAGTACTTC. Translating gives CASSMGVRGQETQYF.

V gene TRBV6-5 combines with J gene TRBJ2-4; D ambiguous. V dropped 0 bases and J dropped 10 bases, with 10 bases sitting between them. This CDR3 contains 13 residues. Germline V lookup: CDR1 MNHEY, CDR2 SVGAGI. CDR3 DNA sequence: TGTGCCAGCAGTTACTCGGGCTCTGAGATTCAGTACTTC. This codes for CASSYSGSEIQYF.

This clone was detected only once. The V call is TRBV5-1, the J call TRBJ2-3; 11 positions match TRBD2. This CDR3 is built from 16 residues. The ends lost 4 bases at V and 3 bases at J; junction bases unmatched: 7. CDR1 is SGHRS and CDR2 is YFSETQ in the germline V gene. CDR3: CASSRGLAGTTDTQYF. In DNA, the CDR3 is TGCGCCAGCAGCAGAGGACTAGCGGGTACAACAGATACGCAGTATTTT.